The clone carrying this T cell receptor (beta chain) was counted many times. Antigen unknown. The data stem from a study of response to subunit inactivated influenza vaccine. Findings and limits, study-wide: Researchers suggested that each seasonal influenza vaccination recruits few new T cells.

MiXCR, run by TCRdb on the RT-PCR reads, gives a single entry per CDR3 protein. The sample consists of about 480,000 distinct CDR3 sequences, approximately 11% of them appearing once. Trimming pared 4 bases from V and 3 bases from J, leaving 17 bases between. The CDR3 is 16 amino acids. Germline V gene data show CDR1 as KGHDR and CDR2 as SFDVKD. This sample comprised PBMCs from blood, obtained 35 to 45 days after vaccination. The chain recombines TRBV24-1 with TRBJ2-5; D tentatively fits TRBD1 or TRBD2 (5 bases each). The TCR sequence derives from a man aged 50 or older who received an inactivated influenza vaccine. CDR3 in DNA: TGTGCCACCAGTGAATCCCCGGGACGGCAAGAAGAGACCCAGTACTTC. Translating gives CATSESPGRQEETQYF.